This T cell receptor (beta chain) was captured in a study of blood T cell repertoires in COVID-19. The CDR3 runs 13 residues. V lost 1 base and J lost 3; bases outside the gene matches: 1. CDR1 is SQVTM and CDR2 is ANQGSEA in the germline V gene. The table came from immunoSEQ multiplex PCR; TCRdb's copy has only in-frame clones and leaves some out. The profile shows 150,000 or so clones, around four fifths of them singletons. The source material was peripheral blood. The rearrangement links TRBV29-1 to TRBJ2-7, with TRBD1 matching over 9 bases. The sequence was collected from an elderly woman with acute or convalescent COVID-19. CDR3 residues: CSVEGDRDYEQYF. The CDR3 coding sequence is TGCAGCGTTGAAGGGGACAGGGACTACGAGCAGTACTTC.